This passage covers 18 T cell receptor beta chains from one sample sequenced in a study of shared clonotypes between healthy human individuals. TCRdb's copy holds only in-frame clones and misses some; the assay was immunoSEQ multiplex PCR. The sample shows roughly 1,600,000 clones, 98% of them seen only once. The sequencing sample was made of naive CD4+ T cells sorted from blood. Subset: CD45RA+ positively selected. The receptors shown here come from a man younger than 45 in good health.

The V call is TRBV5-1, the J call TRBJ1-2; 7 nucleotides align to TRBD1. With V trimmed by 0 bases and J by 4 bases, 6 bases remained unmatched. The germline V gene has CDR1 SGHRS and CDR2 YFSETQ. The CDR3 has 15 amino acids. The CDR3 DNA reads TGCGCCAGCAGCTTGGCGAAAGGGGGCCCCTATGGCTACACCTTC. Its protein is CASSLAKGGPYGYTF.

The genes are TRBV5-1 and TRBJ2-3, with TRBD2 matching 8 bases. The CDR3 is 14 amino acids. The V gene end was trimmed by 0 bases and the J gene end by 6 bases; junction bases not matched to a gene: 3. Germline loops: CDR1 SGHRS, CDR2 YFSETQ. The chain's CDR3 is CASSLVREGDTQYF. The CDR3 DNA is TGCGCCAGCAGCTTGGTTCGGGAGGGGGATACGCAGTATTTT.

The rearrangement joins TRBV9 to TRBJ2-1; possible D gene TRBD1, 6 bases. The CDR3 spans 16 residues. CDR1 is SGDLS, CDR2 YYNGEE, per germline. The V end lost 0 bases, the J end lost 5 bases, and 15 bases lay between the germline ends. DNA of the CDR3: TGTGCCAGCAGCGTAGCCGCTCCGGGACACAACAATGAGCAGTTCTTC. It codes for CASSVAAPGHNNEQFF.

The rearrangement uses TRBV7-9 and TRBJ1-1; tentative D call: TRBD1 (5 bases). CDR1 is SEHNR and CDR2 is FQNEAQ in the germline V gene (reference sequence). The CDR3 has 12 residues. V was trimmed by 2 bases and J by 7 bases, leaving 8 bases between them. The CDR3 coding sequence is TGTGCCAGCAGCTTACTGGGGGGTGAAGCTTTCTTT. It encodes CASSLLGGEAFF.

The chain links TRBV29-1 to TRBJ2-3; D is perhaps TRBD2 (5 bases). The CDR3 is 13 amino acids. Germline assignment: CDR1 SQVTM and CDR2 ANQGSEA. Trimming shortened V by 4 bases and J by 4 bases, and 12 bases separated the two germline ends. CDR3 nucleotide sequence: TGCAGCGTTGCACTAGTATTATCAGATACGCAGTATTTT. This codes for CSVALVLSDTQYF.

The chain couples TRBV19 to TRBJ2-3, with 8 bases identical to TRBD1. The V and J ends lost 6 bases and 3 bases, in that order; junction bases with no gene match: 5. CDR3 length: 14 residues. Germline CDR1 LNHDA, CDR2 SQIVND (reference sequence). The CDR3 sequence: CASRLDRATDTQYF. Here the CDR3 DNA reads TGTGCCAGTAGGCTGGACAGGGCAACAGATACGCAGTATTTT.

V and J are TRBV28 and TRBJ1-5, with D possibly being TRBD1 (5 bases). Germline loops: CDR1 MDHEN, CDR2 SYDVKM. V was clipped by 8 bases and J by 0 bases, with 11 bases between them. This CDR3 contains 14 residues. The CDR3 sequence is CASRGQGSNQPQHF. The DNA for the CDR3 is TGTGCCAGCCGCGGGCAGGGTAGCAATCAGCCCCAGCATTTT.

The V call is TRBV19, the J call TRBJ1-2; D might be TRBD1 (5 bases). CDR3 length: 12 amino acids. The V gene lost 6 bases and the J gene lost 5 bases, with 10 bases spanning the gap. From germline, CDR1 is LNHDA and CDR2 SQIVND (reference sequence). The CDR3 spells CASSLDRYGYTF. DNA of the CDR3: TGTGCCAGTAGCCTTGACAGATATGGCTACACCTTC.

The gene calls are TRBV18 and TRBJ2-7, with TRBD2 as a possible D gene (5 bases). CDR3 length: 17 amino acids. Germline V lookup: CDR1 KGHSH, CDR2 LQKENI. V was clipped by 3 bases and J by 3 bases, with 21 bases between them. This CDR3 is CASSPLLGIPPNYEQYF. The CDR3 DNA is TGTGCCAGCTCACCGCTCCTCGGGATTCCCCCTAACTACGAGCAGTACTTC.

Details on this clone: The DNA is left out, because the CDR3 cannot be placed on it with certainty; the CDR3 is given as TCRdb lists it. This chain uses TRBV7-2 with TRBJ2-3. The CDR3 is 15 residues long, counting both termini. The germline gives CDR1 SGHTA, CDR2 FQGNSA. The CDR3 reads CASSLRRAATDTQYF.

The CDR3 sequence is CASSLTGMFYGYTF. The CDR3 DNA reads as TGTGCCAGCAGTTTGACAGGGATGTTCTATGGCTACACCTTC. The V gene is TRBV28, the J gene TRBJ1-2; TRBD1 aligns across 7 bases. V gave up 3 bases and J gave up 4 bases; unmatched junction bases: 5. The CDR3 length is 14 residues. Germline CDR1 is MDHEN and CDR2 is SYDVKM.

CDR3 region: CASVLEQGYLSYEQYF. CDR3 nucleotide sequence: TGTGCCAGCGTGCTAGAACAGGGATATTTAAGCTACGAGCAGTACTTC. The chain links TRBV7-8 to TRBJ2-7; TRBD1 might be the D (6 bases). The germline gives CDR1 SGHVS, CDR2 FQNEAQ. The CDR3 covers 16 residues. Trimming stripped 8 bases from V and 3 bases from J, with 23 bases between.

V and J are TRBV5-4 and TRBJ2-1; D remains ambiguous. Trimming shortened V by 4 bases and J by 2 bases, and 13 bases separated the two germline ends. Germline V gives CDR1 SGHNT, CDR2 YYREEE (reference sequence). The CDR3 runs 15 residues. The CDR3 spells CASSPRYSTYNEQFF. DNA of the CDR3: TGTGCCAGCAGCCCGAGGTACTCGACCTACAATGAGCAGTTCTTC. The complete variable domain, with remaining parts taken from reference TRBV5-4 and TRBJ2-1, reads ETGVTQSPTHLIKTRGQQVTLRCSSQSGHNTVSWYQQALGQGPQFIFQYYREEENGRGNFPPRFSGLQFPNYSSELNVNALELDDSALYLCASSPRYSTYNEQFFGPGTRLTVL.

The chain carries TRBV2 and TRBJ2-3, with TRBD2 as a possible D gene (6 bases). The germline V gene encodes CDR1 SNHLY and CDR2 FYNNEI. Trimming took off 4 bases at V and 0 bases at J, with 8 bases between the two ends. The CDR3 has 14 amino acids. CDR3: CASSASVSTDTQYF. CDR3 coding DNA: TGTGCCAGCAGTGCTAGCGTTAGCACAGATACGCAGTATTTT.

The rearrangement joins TRBV30 to TRBJ1-2, with 9 nucleotides matching TRBD1. Trimming removed 1 base from V and 8 bases from J; junction bases left unmatched: 14. This CDR3 comprises 16 residues. Germline values: CDR1 GTSNPN, CDR2 SVGIG (reference sequence). CDR3: CAWSALGQGRSGGYTF. The CDR3 DNA is TGTGCCTGGAGTGCCTTGGGACAGGGAAGGTCTGGGGGCTACACCTTC.

To note about this clone: Other DNA sequences in the same sample also yield this CDR3. CDR3 coding DNA: TGTGCCAGCAGCTTGGGGCACGAGCAGTACTTC. Residues: CASSLGHEQYF. The chain combines TRBV5-4 with TRBJ2-7, with no clear D. The CDR3 has 11 residues. The V end lost 0 bases, the J end lost 5 bases, and 3 bases lay between the germline ends. Germline CDR1 is SGHNT and CDR2 is YYREEE (reference sequence).

The gene calls are TRBV11-2 and TRBJ2-2; no definite D call. With 6 bases removed from V and 4 bases from J, the gap between germline ends came to 6 bases. The CDR3 has 12 amino acids. Per germline, CDR1 SGHAT and CDR2 FQNNGV. This CDR3 reads CASRWGTGELFF. The CDR3 DNA sequence: TGTGCCAGCAGGTGGGGCACCGGGGAGCTGTTTTTT.

The chain employs TRBV27 and TRBJ2-7, with a tentative D call TRBD1 (6 bases). Trimming cost V 3 bases and J 3 bases, with 18 bases left between them. This CDR3 comprises 16 residues. In germline, CDR1 is MNHEY, CDR2 SMNVEV (reference sequence). CDR3 bases: TGTGCCAGCAGTTTTAGTGGAGGCAGGGGATACTACGAGCAGTACTTC. This translates into CASSFSGGRGYYEQYF.